Following are 8 T cell receptor beta chains from one sample sequenced in a study of blood T cell repertoires in COVID-19. Assay used: immunoSEQ multiplex PCR; TCRdb lists only in-frame clones, some missing. The table shows 150,000 or so clones, with over 60% occurring only once. The sequencing sample was made of peripheral blood. These receptor sequences come from a woman in her fifties or sixties with active or convalescent COVID-19.

The gene calls are TRBV5-3 and TRBJ1-6, with TRBD1 as a possible D gene (6 bases). TRBV5-3 carries the ORF label, with uncertain function. The CDR3 covers 16 residues. Trimming removed 0 bases at V and 5 bases at J, with 12 bases between. The CDR3 loop reads CARSLDREGDNSPLHF. CDR3 DNA: TGTGCCAGAAGCTTGGACAGGGAGGGAGATAATTCACCCCTCCACTTT.

This chain connects TRBV28 to TRBJ1-2, with D possibly TRBD1 on 5 matching bases. The CDR3 has 13 amino acids. The V end lost 7 bases, the J end lost 4 bases, and 13 bases lay between the germline ends. CDR1 and CDR2 from the germline V gene are MDHEN and SYDVKM. The CDR3 loop is CASKVQGPYGYTF. The CDR3 DNA reads as TGTGCCAGCAAGGTCCAGGGTCCCTATGGCTACACCTTC.

This chain joins TRBV19 and TRBJ2-4; tentative D call: TRBD2 (7 bases). The CDR3 is made up of 18 amino acids. The V and J ends lost 5 bases and 2 bases respectively, with 22 bases between them. Germline lookup yields CDR1 LNHDA and CDR2 SQIVND (reference sequence). This CDR3 is CASSLTSVRGATKNIQYF. CDR3 nucleotides: TGTGCCAGTAGTCTCACCTCCGTCCGGGGGGCGACCAAAAACATTCAGTACTTC.

V is TRBV28 and J is TRBJ2-7; D uncertain. Germline assignment: CDR1 MDHEN and CDR2 SYDVKM. Trimming removed 8 bases from V and 3 bases from J, with 5 bases in between. The CDR3 has 10 residues. The CDR3 sequence is CASGLYEQYF. CDR3 nucleotides: TGTGCCAGCGGCCTCTACGAGCAGTACTTC.

This clone has just one count. The V gene is TRBV4-3, the J gene TRBJ1-4; TRBD1 matches 10 bases. With V trimmed by 2 bases and J by 6 bases, 3 bases remained unmatched. Germline CDR1 LGHNA, CDR2 YSLEER. The CDR3 sequence is 15 residues long. The CDR3 DNA reads as TGCGCCAGCAGCCAAACGACAGGGGGCCATGAAAAACTGTTTTTT. Its protein product is CASSQTTGGHEKLFF.

The rearrangement joins TRBV19 to TRBJ2-1; 8 bases are a match to TRBD1. Germline V gene sequence: CDR1 LNHDA, CDR2 SQIVND (reference sequence). The junction had 5 bases not matched to a gene; V was cut back by 3 bases and J by 7 bases. This CDR3 is built from 14 residues. The CDR3 sequence: CASSIGTGGNEQFF. In DNA, the CDR3 is TGTGCCAGTAGTATTGGTACAGGGGGGAATGAGCAGTTCTTC.

This clone was seen once. This rearrangement joins TRBV30 to TRBJ1-2, with 8 bases identical to TRBD1. Germline CDR1 reads GTSNPN; CDR2 reads SVGIG (reference sequence). The V segment lost 4 bases and the J segment 13 bases; nucleotides outside the gene matches: 14. The CDR3 has 13 residues. CDR3 protein: CAWTPTGQVSCTF. CDR3 nucleotide sequence: TGTGCCTGGACCCCTACGGGACAGGTATCTTGCACCTTC.

This chain joins TRBV7-9 and TRBJ2-7; D perhaps matches TRBD2 (6 bases). The germline V gene encodes CDR1 SEHNR and CDR2 FQNEAQ (reference sequence). Trimming stripped 7 bases from V and 6 bases from J, with 22 bases between. The CDR3 sequence is 15 residues long. The CDR3 spells CASTPQWASDGEQYF. CDR3 nucleotide sequence: TGTGCCAGCACCCCACAGTGGGCTAGCGACGGCGAGCAGTACTTC.